Following are 9 T cell receptor beta chains from one sample sequenced in a study of T cells in women clearing cervical HPV infection. Generated by immunoSEQ multiplex PCR, the TCRdb table keeps only in-frame clones and is missing some. The sample table includes 20,000 to 25,000 clones. Sequencing was done on a sample of blood buffy coat. The receptors shown here come from a woman between 18 and 75 years old with a cervical HPV16 infection that either progressed to CIN3+ or cleared (not recorded which).

With regard to this clone: The junction shows a germline mismatch at one end, possibly a read error. The CDR3 DNA, read in part, is TGTGCTAGCAGCCCAGGACTAGCGAACCAAGAGACC. Its protein is CASSPGLANQET. The CDR3 in its entirety is CASSPGLANQETQYF. J is TRBJ2-5 and V is TRBV7-7, with TRBD2 matching 9 bases. The read ends 3 residues before the CDR3 terminus; that terminus is restored from the germline J gene. In germline, CDR1 is SSHAT, CDR2 FNYEAQ (reference sequence). The CDR3 loop spans 15 amino acids. Complete variable domain (other parts from reference TRBV7-7 and TRBJ2-5): GAGVSQSPRYKVTKRGQDVTLRCDPISSHATLYWYQQALGQGPEFLTYFNYEAQPDKSGLPSDRFSAERPEGSISTLTIQRTEQRDSAMYRCASSPGLANQETQYFGPGTRLLVL.

On this clone: The read falls 3 residues short of the CDR3 end, and the missing part is taken from the germline J gene. V usage is TRBV7-9 and J usage is TRBJ2-2, with D perhaps TRBD2 (5 bases). CDR1 is SEHNR, CDR2 FQNEAQ, per germline (reference sequence). The CDR3 is made up of 14 amino acids. Between the trimmed V and J ends, which lost 8 bases and 5 bases, there was a span of 15 bases. CDR3 bases read: TGTGCCAGCCGCCTGTTGGGCGGGACCGGGGAG. It specifies CASRLLGGTGE. The whole CDR3 reads CASRLLGGTGELFF. Full variable domain (remainder filled in from reference TRBV7-9 and TRBJ2-2): DTGVSQNPRHKITKRGQNVTFRCDPISEHNRLYWYRQTLGQGPEFLTYFQNEAQLEKSRLLSDRFSAERPKGSFSTLEIQRTEQGDSAMYLCASRLLGGTGELFFGEGSRLTVL.

As to this clone: From the germline J gene comes the end of the CDR3, since the read stops 3 residues before it. The chain carries TRBV20-1 and TRBJ1-5; TRBD1 might be the D (6 bases). CDR1 and CDR2 (germline): DFQATT, SNEGSKA (reference sequence). V was trimmed by 1 base and J by 5 bases, leaving 12 bases between them. The CDR3 totals 14 residues. CDR3 bases read: TGCAGTGCTAGAGGTGGGCAGGGGTATCAGCCC. It is translated as CSARGGQGYQP. The whole CDR3 region reads CSARGGQGYQPQHF.

A word on this clone: Coverage ceases 3 residues before the CDR3 finishes, and the germline J gene fills in the end. The rearrangement links TRBV5-3 to TRBJ1-4; D not resolved. TRBV5-3 is treated as an ORF (open reading frame) with a function not yet certain. V lost 4 bases to trimming and J lost 4 bases, with 17 bases between them. The CDR3 loop spans 16 amino acids. The CDR3: CARSPIPPFYNEKLFF. Incomplete CDR3 DNA: TGTGCCAGAAGCCCTATTCCGCCTTTCTATAATGAAAAA.

Remarks on this clone: The CDR3 extends 3 residues past the end of the read, so its final part is completed from the germline J gene. V usage is TRBV5-4 and J usage is TRBJ1-2; D not certain. Germline assignment: CDR1 SGHNT and CDR2 YYREEE (reference sequence). V shed 1 base and J shed 2 bases, with 6 bases lying between them. The CDR3 length is 13 residues. The CDR3 protein is CASSLTENYGYTF. CDR3 bases read: TGTGCCAGCAGCTTGACAGAAAACTATGGC.

Details on this clone: The missing CDR3 end, 3 residues past where the read stops, is filled in from the germline J gene. The rearrangement uses TRBV19 and TRBJ2-1; 9 nucleotides align to TRBD1. The CDR3 is made up of 16 amino acids. Germline CDR1 and CDR2: LNHDA and SQIVND (reference sequence). The J segment lost 6 bases and the V segment lost 5 bases, leaving 11 bases of the junction unmatched. The CDR3 spells CASSDSTGQGVNEQFF. CDR3 bases read: TGTGCCAGTAGTGATTCAACGGGACAGGGCGTCAATGAG.

Points on this clone: Read sequence stops 3 residues before the CDR3 end, and the germline J gene provides the missing end. The rearrangement uses TRBV20-1 and TRBJ1-3; TRBD1 matches at 7 bases. Germline V CDR1 and CDR2: DFQATT, SNEGSKA (reference sequence). The trim removed 6 bases at V and 7 bases at J, leaving 9 bases unmatched. This CDR3 is 13 amino acids long. The CDR3 loop is CSAPGQHKNTIYF. The covered CDR3 bases are TGCAGTGCGCCGGGACAGCACAAGAACACC.

Turning to this clone: Sequencing ends 3 residues short of the CDR3 end; the germline J gene provides the rest. The chain links TRBV20-1 to TRBJ2-1; D possibly corresponds to TRBD1 (5 bases). The V end lost 0 bases, the J end lost 1 base, and 16 bases lay between the germline ends. Germline CDR1 DFQATT, CDR2 SNEGSKA (reference sequence). CDR3 length: 17 residues. The CDR3 DNA, read in part, is TGCAGTGCTAGAGATGAACAGGTCTGGAGATCCTACAATGAG. Encoded protein: CSARDEQVWRSYNE. Given in full, the CDR3 is CSARDEQVWRSYNEQFF.

Comment on this clone: The read comes to an end 3 residues before the CDR3 does, leaving the germline J gene to fill in the end. The chain couples TRBV5-4 to TRBJ2-1; TRBD2 matches 10 bases. V was pared by 7 bases and J by 4 bases, with 8 bases of the junction left unmatched. The CDR3 length is 15 residues. The germline V gene encodes CDR1 SGHNT and CDR2 YYREEE (reference sequence). The CDR3 reads CASWAGTSAYNEQFF. The part of the CDR3 DNA that was read is TGTGCCAGCTGGGCCGGGACTAGCGCGTACAATGAG. Full variable domain (rest looked up from reference TRBV5-4 and TRBJ2-1): ETGVTQSPTHLIKTRGQQVTLRCSSQSGHNTVSWYQQALGQGPQFIFQYYREEENGRGNFPPRFSGLQFPNYSSELNVNALELDDSALYLCASWAGTSAYNEQFFGPGTRLTVL.